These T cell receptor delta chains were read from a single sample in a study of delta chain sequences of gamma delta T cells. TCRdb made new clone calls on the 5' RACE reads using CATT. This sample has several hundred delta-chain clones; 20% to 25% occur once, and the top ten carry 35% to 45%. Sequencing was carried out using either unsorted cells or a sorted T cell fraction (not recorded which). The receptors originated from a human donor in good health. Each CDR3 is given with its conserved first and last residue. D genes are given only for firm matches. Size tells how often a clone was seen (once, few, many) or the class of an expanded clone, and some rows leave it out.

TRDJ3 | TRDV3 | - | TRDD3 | TGTGCCTGTGACACCGTACTGGGGGATACCAGCACCTGGGACACCCGACAGATGTTTTTC | CACDTVLGDTSTWDTRQMFF
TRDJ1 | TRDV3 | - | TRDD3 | TGTGCCTTTCCGACTTTCTCTGAACTCTGGGGGATGCTTACCGATAAACTCATCTTT | CAFPTFSELWGMLTDKLIF
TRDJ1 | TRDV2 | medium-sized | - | TGTGCCTGTGACACCGTAGGGGGTCCGTACACCGATAAACTCATCTTT | CACDTVGGPYTDKLIF
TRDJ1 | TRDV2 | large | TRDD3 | TGTGCCTGTGACTCCCTTACTGGGGGATACGCGGACACCGATAAACTCATCTTT | CACDSLTGGYADTDKLIF
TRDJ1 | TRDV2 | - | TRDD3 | TGTGCCTGTGACACGTTGGGGAATACTGGGGGACACACCGATAAACTCATCTTT | CACDTLGNTGGHTDKLIF
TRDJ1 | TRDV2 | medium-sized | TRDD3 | TGTGCCTGTGACACCGTTGGGGATACGGGCGATAAACTCATCTTT | CACDTVGDTGDKLIF
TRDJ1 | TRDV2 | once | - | TGTGCCTGTGACGACCTCGTTAAAGGGCAGTACCAGGGCGATAAACTCATCTTT | CACDDLVKGQYQGDKLIF
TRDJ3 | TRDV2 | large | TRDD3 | TGTGCCTGTGACGCTACTGGGGACCCCTGGGACACCCGACAGATGTTTTTC | CACDATGDPWDTRQMFF
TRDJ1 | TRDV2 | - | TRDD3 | TGTGCCTGTGACACCGTTTCTACCTGGGGGTTTACCGATAAACTCATCTTT | CACDTVSTWGFTDKLIF
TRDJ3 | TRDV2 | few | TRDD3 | TGTGCCTGTGACATTACTGGGGGATACCGGCGGGACACCCGACAGATGTTTTTC | CACDITGGYRRDTRQMFF
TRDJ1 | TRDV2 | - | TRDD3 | TGTGCCTGTGACACTCTACTGGGGGATACGGTCGATAAACTCATCTTT | CACDTLLGDTVDKLIF
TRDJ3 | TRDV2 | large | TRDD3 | TGTGCCTGTGACGTTGTGGGGGAATACACCCGACAGATGTTTTTC | CACDVVGEYTRQMFF
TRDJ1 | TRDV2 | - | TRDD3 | TGTGCCTGTGTCCGACTGGGGGATCAAAACGATAAACTCATCTTT | CACVRLGDQNDKLIF
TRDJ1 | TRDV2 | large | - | TGTGCCTGTGACGATTTACAGTACACCGATAAACTCATCTTT | CACDDLQYTDKLIF
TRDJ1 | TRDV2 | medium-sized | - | TGTGCCTGTGACACTTGGAATCCATCTGGGGCCGTGTACACCGATAAACTCATCTTT | CACDTWNPSGAVYTDKLIF
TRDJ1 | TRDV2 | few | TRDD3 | TGTGCCTGTGACGCCCTTGAACTGGGGAAACCACTTGGGGGTAAACTCATCTTT | CACDALELGKPLGGKLIF
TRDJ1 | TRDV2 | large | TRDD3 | TGTGCCTGTGACACGGTAAGCCGGGGGATACATACCGATAAACTCATCTTT | CACDTVSRGIHTDKLIF
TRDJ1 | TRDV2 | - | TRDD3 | TGTGCCTGTGACACCCTACTGGGGGTTAACACCGATAAACTCATCTTT | CACDTLLGVNTDKLIF
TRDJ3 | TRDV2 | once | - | TGTGCCTGTGACCCCGCCGGGGCCACTGGACGGGACACCCGACAGATGTTTTTC | CACDPAGATGRDTRQMFF
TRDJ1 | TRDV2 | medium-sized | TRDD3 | TGTGCCTGTGACACTATACTGGGGGATAAAAGGACATACACCGATAAACTCATCTTT | CACDTILGDKRTYTDKLIF
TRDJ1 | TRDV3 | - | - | TGTGCCTTTATGATACTAAGGCGGTCCGATAAACTCATCTTT | CAFMILRRSDKLIF
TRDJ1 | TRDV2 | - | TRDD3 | TGTGCCTGTGACAATCTGGGGGAGAAGTCCGATAAACTCATCTTT | CACDNLGEKSDKLIF
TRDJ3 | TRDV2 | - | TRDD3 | TGTGCCTGTGACACGGCGTCTGGGGGACCCATCTCCTGGGACACCCGACAGATGTTTTTC | CACDTASGGPISWDTRQMFF
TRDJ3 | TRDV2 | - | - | TGTGCCTGTGACGAGATTCGGGGGCCAAAGGCCTGGGACACCCGACAGATGTTTTTC | CACDEIRGPKAWDTRQMFF
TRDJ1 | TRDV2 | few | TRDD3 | TGTGCCTGTGACCCTATACTGGGGACTTACACCGATAAACTCATCTTT | CACDPILGTYTDKLIF
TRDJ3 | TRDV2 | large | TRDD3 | TGTGCCTGTGACCTACTGGGGGATACCGGCTGGGACACCCGACAGATGTTTTTC | CACDLLGDTGWDTRQMFF
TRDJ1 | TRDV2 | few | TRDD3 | TGTGCCTGTGAAGTTTCCTACTGGGGGATACGTGTTAAACTCATCTTT | CACEVSYWGIRVKLIF
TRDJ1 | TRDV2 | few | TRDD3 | TGTGCCTGTGACCCTACTGGGGGATCTGAGCCGAGGACCGATAAACTCATCTTT | CACDPTGGSEPRTDKLIF
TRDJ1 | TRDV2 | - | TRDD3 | TGTGCCTGTGTTCCACTGGGGGATACCTGGGGTGTCACCGATAAACTCATCTTT | CACVPLGDTWGVTDKLIF
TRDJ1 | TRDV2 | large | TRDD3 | TGTGCCTGTGACAACGTACTGGGGGATAAGGAGCCCCCTCCCGATAAACTCATCTTT | CACDNVLGDKEPPPDKLIF
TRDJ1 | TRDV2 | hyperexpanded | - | TGTGCCTGTGACAACCTACTTGAGACCGATAAACTCATCTTT | CACDNLLETDKLIF
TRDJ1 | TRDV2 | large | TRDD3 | TGTGCCTGTGACACGTTGTCACTACTGGGGGATAAAAGTACCGATAAACTCATCTTT | CACDTLSLLGDKSTDKLIF
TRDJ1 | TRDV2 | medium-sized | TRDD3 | TGTGCCTGTGATCTACTGGGGGATACGGTACTCATCTTT | CACDLLGDTVLIF
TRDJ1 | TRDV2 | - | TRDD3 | TGTGCCTGTGACCGACTGGGGACCCCGTACACCGATAAACTCATCTTT | CACDRLGTPYTDKLIF
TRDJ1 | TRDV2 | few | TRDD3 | TGTGCCTGTGACCCCTTGGGTAGACGGGGGTCTACTGGGGGCCCCGATAAACTCATCTTT | CACDPLGRRGSTGGPDKLIF
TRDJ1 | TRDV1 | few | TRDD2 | TGTGCTCTTGGGGAATATGAGGCTTGGGCTTCCTACCCTACTGGGCGGTACACCGATAAACTCATCTTT | CALGEYEAWASYPTGRYTDKLIF
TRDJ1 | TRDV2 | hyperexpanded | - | TGTGCCTGTGACACCGTTAGGGCCATCTGGGGACCCGAGTACACCGATAAACTCATCTTT | CACDTVRAIWGPEYTDKLIF